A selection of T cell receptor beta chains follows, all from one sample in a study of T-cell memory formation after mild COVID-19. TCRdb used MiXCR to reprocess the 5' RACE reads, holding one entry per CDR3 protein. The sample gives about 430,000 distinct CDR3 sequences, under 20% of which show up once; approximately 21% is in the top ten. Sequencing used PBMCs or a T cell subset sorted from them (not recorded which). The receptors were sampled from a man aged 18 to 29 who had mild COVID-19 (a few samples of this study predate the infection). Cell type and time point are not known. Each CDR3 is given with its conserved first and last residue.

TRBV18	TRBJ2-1	CASSPRGSGYNEQFF
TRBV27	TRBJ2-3	CASSAGLGRSDTQYF
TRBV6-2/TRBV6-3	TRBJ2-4	CASSFTAGGPSKNIQYF
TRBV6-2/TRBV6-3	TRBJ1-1	CASSYGHSNTEAFF
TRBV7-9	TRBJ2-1	CASSPSNRRDPAFF
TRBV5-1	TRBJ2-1	CASSSPSTVEQFF
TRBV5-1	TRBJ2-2	CASSLGWFAGELFF
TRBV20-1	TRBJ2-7	CSARGTVSYEQYF
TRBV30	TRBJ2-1	CAWSVAQAPFF
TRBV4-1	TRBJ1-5	CASSQEFRANQPQHF
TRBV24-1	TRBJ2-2	CATSRQAGELFF
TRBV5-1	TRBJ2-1	CASSSLGSSDYEQFF
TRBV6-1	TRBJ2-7	CASSGLVGVREQYF
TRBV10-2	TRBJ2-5	CASRDTHLGETQYF
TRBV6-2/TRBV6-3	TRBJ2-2	CASTPQQGDSLNTGELFF
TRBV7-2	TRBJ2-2	CASSRDRGSTGELFF
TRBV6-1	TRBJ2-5	CASSEAGRGQETQYF
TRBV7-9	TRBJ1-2	CASSLPQGGYTF
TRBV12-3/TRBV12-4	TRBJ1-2	CASSAGKARSANYGYTF
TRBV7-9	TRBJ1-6	CASSFQGPNNSPLHF
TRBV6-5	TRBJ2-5	CASSPWGTGAAETQYF
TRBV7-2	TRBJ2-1	CASSLVWGLAGGLQFF
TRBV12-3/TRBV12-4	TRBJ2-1	CASSRTSGGAFEQFF
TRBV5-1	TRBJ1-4	CASRQFRDPNEKLFF
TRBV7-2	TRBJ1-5	CASSSDGTGLQGHF
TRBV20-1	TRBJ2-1	CSARDRLSSYNEQFF
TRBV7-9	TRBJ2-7	CASSLVGTVNSYEQYF
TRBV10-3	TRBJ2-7	CAISGRTASSYEQYF
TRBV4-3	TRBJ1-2	CASSPERTVNLRYGYTF
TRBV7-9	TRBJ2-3	CASSSRSGIRTDTQYF
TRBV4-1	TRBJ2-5	CASSPLGGSLETQYF
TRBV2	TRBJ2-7	CASRGPWTYEQYF
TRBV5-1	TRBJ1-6	CASSLMSGQDDSPLHF
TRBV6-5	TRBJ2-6	CASFTDRATVGVLTF